These 26 T cell receptor beta chains share one sample of origin, sequenced in a study of T cell responses to AZD1222 COVID-19 vaccine. Sequenced by immunoSEQ multiplex PCR; TCRdb stores in-frame clones only, minus some. Of about 170,000 clones in the sample, approximately 95% are singletons; the top ten hold 3% to 5%. The specimen comprised peripheral blood, sampled on day 0 of AZD1222 vaccination. The receptors were gathered from an adult in good health.

The rearrangement uses TRBV4-1 and TRBJ2-7; possibly TRBD2 for D (7 bases). Per the germline V gene, CDR1 is MGHRA and CDR2 is YSYEKL. This CDR3 region has 16 residues. V dropped 4 bases and J dropped 2 bases, with 18 bases sitting between them. The CDR3, as DNA: TGCGCCAGCAGCCCCACGCGCGGGGGCTCCACCTACGAGCAGTACTTC. Residues: CASSPTRGGSTYEQYF.

The rearrangement uses TRBV18 and TRBJ2-2; no firm D call. This CDR3 comprises 15 residues. The germline CDR1 and CDR2 sequences are KGHSH and LQKENI. Trimming pared 6 bases from V and 0 bases from J, leaving 11 bases between. In DNA form, the CDR3 reads TGTGCCAGCTCTACCGACATAACGAACACCGGGGAGCTGTTTTTT. Encoded protein: CASSTDITNTGELFF.

The rearrangement links TRBV3-1 (or the pseudogene TRBV3-2) to TRBJ1-4, with unresolved D. The V and J ends lost 1 base and 5 bases respectively, with 14 bases between them. There are 16 residues in the CDR3. Germline V gene data show CDR1 as LGHDT and CDR2 as YNNKEL (reference sequence). The CDR3 DNA follows: TGTGCCAGCAGCCAAGTCTGGGCGGGGAGGAATGAAAAACTGTTTTTT. It encodes CASSQVWAGRNEKLFF.

The genes are TRBV12-5 and TRBJ1-4; possible D gene TRBD1, 6 bases. The V gene lost 5 bases and the J gene lost 7 bases, with 17 bases spanning the gap. Per the germline V gene, CDR1 is LGHNT and CDR2 is FRNRAP. This CDR3 region has 15 residues. The CDR3 reads CASGPRTGGGEKLFF. In DNA, the CDR3 is TGTGCTAGTGGTCCGCGAACGGGGGGCGGTGAAAAACTGTTTTTT.

The chain has TRBV7-9 and TRBJ1-2, with D possibly matching TRBD1 (5 bases). The V gene's germline CDR1 is SEHNR and CDR2 FQNEAQ (reference sequence). This CDR3 comprises 14 residues. The V gene lost 3 bases and the J gene lost 8 bases, with 16 bases spanning the gap. The CDR3 protein is CASSFGAGDDGYTF. The DNA of the CDR3 is TGTGCCAGCAGCTTTGGGGCAGGAGATGACGGCTACACCTTC.

J is TRBJ2-4 and V is TRBV4-1; D is perhaps TRBD1 (6 bases). Germline-derived CDR1 and CDR2 are MGHRA and YSYEKL. This CDR3 spans 19 amino acids. With 3 bases removed from V and 0 bases from J, the gap between germline ends came to 21 bases. The CDR3 region is CASSHIQGTQSLAKNIQYF. CDR3 in DNA: TGCGCCAGCAGCCATATACAGGGCACACAATCCCTAGCCAAAAACATTCAGTACTTC.

The chain joins TRBV16 to TRBJ1-6; TRBD1 matches at 7 bases. Unmatched junction bases numbered 5, after V lost 1 base and J lost 5 bases. Per germline, CDR1 KGHSY and CDR2 FQNENV. The CDR3 has 16 amino acids. This chain's CDR3 is CASSQFETGNNSPLHF. DNA of the CDR3: TGTGCCAGCAGCCAATTTGAGACAGGGAATAATTCACCCCTCCACTTT.

The V gene is TRBV7-7, the J gene TRBJ1-5, with a weak D call TRBD1 (6 bases). The V gene lost 1 base and the J gene lost 4 bases, with 11 bases spanning the gap. In germline, CDR1 is SSHAT, CDR2 FNYEAQ (reference sequence). CDR3 size: 15 residues. This chain's CDR3 is CASSLGRGMNQPQHF. DNA of the CDR3: TGTGCCAGCAGCTTAGGCAGGGGCATGAATCAGCCCCAGCATTTT.

The chain combines TRBV7-2 with TRBJ1-1; no clear D. Germline assignment: CDR1 SGHTA and CDR2 FQGNSA. Trimming removed 5 bases from V and 1 base from J, with 8 bases in between. CDR3 length: 13 residues. CDR3 in amino acids: CASSRPRNTEAFF. The CDR3 coding sequence is TGTGCCAGCAGCCGCCCCAGGAACACTGAAGCTTTCTTT.

V usage is TRBV7-2 and J usage is TRBJ1-2, with no clear D. This CDR3 is built from 16 residues. Trimming took 1 base from V and 5 from J, leaving 17 bases between them. Germline values: CDR1 SGHTA, CDR2 FQGNSA. This CDR3 reads CASSLDVAAPTYGYTF. The CDR3 nucleotides are TGTGCCAGCAGCTTAGATGTCGCAGCCCCAACTTATGGCTACACCTTC.

This clone has only a few counts. The chain combines TRBV10-3 with TRBJ1-1; possible D gene TRBD1, 6 bases. Germline V gene sequence: CDR1 ENHRY, CDR2 SYGVKD. The CDR3 is 15 residues long. Deletions cut 3 bases from V and 6 bases from J, with 17 bases between. CDR3 protein: CAISENRVGHSEAFF. In DNA form, the CDR3 reads TGTGCCATCAGTGAAAACAGGGTAGGACACTCTGAAGCTTTCTTT.

The chain is built from TRBV19 and TRBJ1-1; 7 bases match TRBD1. V lost 2 bases and J lost 4; bases outside the gene matches: 1. This CDR3 is built from 13 residues. CDR1 and CDR2 (germline): LNHDA, SQIVND (reference sequence). CDR3 region: CASSIRQGTEAFF. CDR3 bases: TGTGCCAGTAGTATACGACAGGGCACTGAAGCTTTCTTT.

The chain couples TRBV10-1 to TRBJ2-7; 9 bases fit TRBD2. Germline-derived CDR1 and CDR2 are WNHNN and SYGVQD (reference sequence). V was pared by 3 bases and J by 6 bases, with 6 bases of the junction left unmatched. The CDR3 runs 14 residues. CDR3 sequence: CASSEIAGASEQYF. CDR3 coding DNA: TGCGCCAGCAGTGAAATAGCGGGAGCGTCCGAGCAGTACTTC.

V and J are TRBV5-8 and TRBJ1-6; 8 bases are a match to TRBD1. V dropped 0 bases and J dropped 2; count of bases not matched to a gene: 4. Germline lookup yields CDR1 SGHTS and CDR2 YDEGEE. This CDR3 spans 17 amino acids. The CDR3: CASSLVRGPPYNSPLHF. CDR3 nucleotides: TGTGCCAGCAGCTTGGTCAGGGGGCCACCCTATAATTCACCCCTCCACTTT.

The J gene is TRBJ2-1, the V gene TRBV29-1; TRBD2 agrees at 10 bases. The CDR3 contains 14 residues. Per germline, CDR1 SQVTM and CDR2 ANQGSEA. Trimming at V came to 5 bases and at J to 10 bases, leaving 11 bases not matched to a gene. The CDR3 DNA reads TGCAGCGTTTCTGGACTAGCGGCGGGGGGGGAGCAGTTCTTC. Residues: CSVSGLAAGGEQFF.

This sequence joins TRBV29-1 and TRBJ2-3; 9 bases fit TRBD1. Germline V lookup: CDR1 SQVTM, CDR2 ANQGSEA. J lost 5 bases, V lost 3 bases, and 6 bases had no gene match. This CDR3 has 14 residues. The CDR3 is CSVEEWTGVDTQYF. Here the CDR3 DNA reads TGCAGCGTTGAGGAGTGGACAGGGGTAGATACGCAGTATTTT.

This chain links TRBV19 with TRBJ1-2; D gene uncertain. CDR1 is LNHDA and CDR2 is SQIVND in the germline V gene (reference sequence). The V end lost 5 bases, the J end lost 1 base, and 8 bases lay between the germline ends. This CDR3 is 13 amino acids long. CDR3 DNA sequence: TGTGCCAGTAGTGAAGTTTATAACTATGGCTACACCTTC. Its protein is CASSEVYNYGYTF.

The chain recombines TRBV7-8 with TRBJ2-1; 9 bases map to TRBD2. V was pared by 3 bases and J by 8 bases, with 2 bases of the junction left unmatched. Germline lookup yields CDR1 SGHVS and CDR2 FQNEAQ. The CDR3 contains 13 residues. CDR3 residues: CASSFVAGDEQFF. The CDR3 region has the DNA TGTGCCAGCAGCTTCGTAGCGGGGGATGAGCAGTTCTTC.

The rearrangement uses TRBV27 and TRBJ2-3; 7 nucleotides match TRBD1. The CDR3 length is 13 residues. Germline CDR1 and CDR2: MNHEY and SMNVEV (reference sequence). The V segment lost 6 bases and the J segment 6 bases; nucleotides outside the gene matches: 6. This CDR3 is CASRTGAVDTQYF. In DNA form, the CDR3 reads TGTGCCAGCAGAACAGGGGCGGTGGATACGCAGTATTTT.

This clone was recorded once. The rearrangement joins TRBV5-1 to TRBJ1-2; no clear D gene. Germline values: CDR1 SGHRS, CDR2 YFSETQ. CDR3 length equals 18 residues. V gave up 0 bases and J gave up 2 bases, with 20 bases separating them. The CDR3 loop is CASSLEGVGAGRNYGYTF. CDR3 DNA: TGCGCCAGCAGCTTGGAAGGCGTCGGTGCAGGTAGAAACTATGGCTACACCTTC.

The chain links TRBV14 to TRBJ2-2; D is perhaps TRBD2 (6 bases). With 4 bases removed from V and 6 bases from J, the gap between germline ends came to 18 bases. The CDR3 spans 16 residues. The V gene's germline CDR1 is SGHDN and CDR2 FVKESK. The CDR3 is CASSRNPGTAAGELFF. The CDR3 DNA follows: TGTGCCAGCAGCCGCAACCCAGGGACTGCCGCCGGGGAGCTGTTTTTT.

This chain joins TRBV10-1 and TRBJ2-3, with TRBD1 as a possible D gene (5 bases). The CDR3 totals 14 residues. Trimming cost V 3 bases and J 2 bases, with 9 bases left between them. The germline gives CDR1 WNHNN, CDR2 SYGVQD (reference sequence). Here the CDR3 reads CASSEGANTDTQYF. CDR3 bases: TGCGCCAGCAGTGAAGGGGCCAACACAGATACGCAGTATTTT.

The V and J genes are TRBV20-1 and TRBJ1-5, with unresolved D. The CDR3 runs 12 residues. Germline V lookup: CDR1 DFQATT, CDR2 SNEGSKA (reference sequence). Trimming took off 3 bases at V and 4 bases at J, with 7 bases between the two ends. As DNA, the CDR3 is TGCAGTGCTAGTGACCAAAATCAGCCCCAGCATTTT. Translating it yields CSASDQNQPQHF.

CDR3: CASNRVDTEAFF. Here the CDR3 DNA reads TGTGCCAGCAACAGGGTGGACACTGAAGCTTTCTTT. This chain joins TRBV7-9 and TRBJ1-1, with a weak D call TRBD1 (6 bases). The CDR3 totals 12 residues. V was trimmed by 7 bases and J by 3 bases, leaving 9 bases between them. CDR1 and CDR2 (germline): SEHNR, FQNEAQ (reference sequence).

The CDR3 DNA sequence: TGTGCCAGCAGCCTAACAGGGGTAGGTGAAGCTTTCTTT. Encoded protein: CASSLTGVGEAFF. J is TRBJ1-1 and V is TRBV2; 7 nucleotides agree with TRBD1. CDR1 is SNHLY, CDR2 FYNNEI, per germline. Unmatched junction bases numbered 8, after V lost 6 bases and J lost 7 bases. This CDR3 is 13 amino acids long.

The V call is TRBV4-1, the J call TRBJ1-4; 9 bases align to TRBD1. The trim removed 2 bases at V and 13 bases at J, leaving 14 bases unmatched. Germline lookup yields CDR1 MGHRA and CDR2 YSYEKL. The CDR3 runs 16 residues. The CDR3, as DNA: TGCGCCAGCAGCCAACAACAGGGGGCGGGTGGAAGTGGACTGTTTTTT. As protein: CASSQQQGAGGSGLFF.